Listed below are T cell receptor beta chains from one sample, sequenced in a study of blood T cell repertoires in COVID-19. The table came from immunoSEQ multiplex PCR; TCRdb's copy has only in-frame clones and leaves some out. The repertoire holds approximately 190,000 clones, with approximately 91% as singletons. The sample taken for sequencing was peripheral blood. Receptors were obtained from a woman aged 40 to 50 who had recovered from COVID-19. Both conserved end residues are part of each CDR3. Not all rows give a size; the values are once, few, many and, for expanded clones, a class.

CDR3: CASTKGSGANVLTF
size: -
V: TRBV6-5

CDR3: CASTSRLGIQEAQYF
size: -
V: TRBV28

CDR3: CAWGQGTNEKLFF
size: -
V: TRBV30

CDR3: CASSPTGYGYTF
size: -
V: TRBV6-5

CDR3: CASKPQLAGVYEQYF
size: -
V: TRBV19

CDR3: CASSERLAGDTGELFF
size: -
V: TRBV25-1

CDR3: CASSQADRAGYGYTF
size: -
V: TRBV3-1/TRBV3-2

CDR3: CASSAQARASTDTQYF
size: -
V: TRBV25-1

CDR3: CASSELQINEKLFF
size: -
V: TRBV25-1

CDR3: CASSQDRVGANYGYTF
size: -
V: TRBV14

CDR3: CASSQDWLKNTGELFF
size: few
V: TRBV4-2

CDR3: CASSMGGTYGYTF
size: -
V: TRBV19

CDR3: CAISDGSDEQFF
size: -
V: TRBV10-3

CDR3: CASSLRPPNYGYTF
size: -
V: TRBV27

CDR3: CASQDSGNTIYF
size: -
V: TRBV30

CDR3: CASSWGQGPYTEAFF
size: -
V: TRBV7-2

CDR3: CASSLNPSRADGYTF
size: -
V: TRBV9

CDR3: CAWSVQTTDTQYF
size: -
V: TRBV30

CDR3: CASSPQGVNTEAFF
size: -
V: TRBV18

CDR3: CASSPRAGGRGNEQFF
size: -
V: TRBV18

CDR3: CASSSGTTYEQYF
size: -
V: TRBV27

CDR3: CAAGYRTSGRPTGELFF
size: -
V: TRBV7-8

CDR3: CASSLRGGYTF
size: -
V: TRBV7-9

CDR3: CASSLIGTRDEQYF
size: -
V: TRBV28

CDR3: CASSFLWEGSSQQYF
size: -
V: TRBV7-9